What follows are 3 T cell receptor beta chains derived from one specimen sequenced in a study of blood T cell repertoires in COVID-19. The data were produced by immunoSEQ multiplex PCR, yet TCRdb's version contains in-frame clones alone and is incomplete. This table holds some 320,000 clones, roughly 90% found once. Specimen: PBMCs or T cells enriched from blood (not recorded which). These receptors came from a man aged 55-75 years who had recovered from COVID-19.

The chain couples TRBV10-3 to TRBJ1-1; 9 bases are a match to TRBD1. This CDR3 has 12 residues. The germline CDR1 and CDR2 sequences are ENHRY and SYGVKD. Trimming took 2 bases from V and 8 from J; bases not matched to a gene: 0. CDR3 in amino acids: CAISEGTGEAFF. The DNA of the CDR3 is TGTGCCATCAGTGAGGGGACAGGGGAAGCTTTCTTT.

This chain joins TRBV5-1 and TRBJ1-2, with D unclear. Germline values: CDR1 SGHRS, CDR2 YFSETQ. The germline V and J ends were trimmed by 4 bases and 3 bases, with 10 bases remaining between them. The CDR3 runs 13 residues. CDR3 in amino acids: CASSARGDYGYTF. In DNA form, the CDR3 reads TGCGCCAGCAGCGCCCGGGGAGACTATGGCTACACCTTC.

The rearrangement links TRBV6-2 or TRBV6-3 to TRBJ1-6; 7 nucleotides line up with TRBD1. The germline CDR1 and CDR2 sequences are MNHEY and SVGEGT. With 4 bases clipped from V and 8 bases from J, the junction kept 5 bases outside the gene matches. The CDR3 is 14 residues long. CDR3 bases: TGTGCCAGCAGTTTGGACAGGTCGTATTCACCCCTCCACTTT. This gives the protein CASSLDRSYSPLHF.